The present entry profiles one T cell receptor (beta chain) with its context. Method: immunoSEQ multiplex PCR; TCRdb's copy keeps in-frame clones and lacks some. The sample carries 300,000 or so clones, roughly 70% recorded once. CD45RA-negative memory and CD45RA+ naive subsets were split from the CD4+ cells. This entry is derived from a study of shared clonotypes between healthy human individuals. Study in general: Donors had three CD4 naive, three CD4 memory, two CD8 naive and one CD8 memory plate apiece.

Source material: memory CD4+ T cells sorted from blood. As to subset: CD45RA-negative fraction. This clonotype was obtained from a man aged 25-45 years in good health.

This CDR3 reads CASSRELGLDVNEKLFF. The CDR3 DNA reads as TGTGCCAGCAGCCGCGAACTAGGTCTGGACGTGAATGAAAAACTGTTTTTT. This sequence joins TRBV5-6 and TRBJ1-4; D ambiguous. From germline, CDR1 is SGHDT and CDR2 YYEEEE. Trimming removed 4 bases at V and 5 bases at J, with 21 bases between. CDR3 length: 17 amino acids.